This T cell receptor beta chain was profiled in a study of T cell responses to AZD1222 COVID-19 vaccine. On the study more broadly: Doses given second, at about 4 or about 12 weeks, were pooled.

In the case of this clone: Its antigen remains unidentified.

Per germline, CDR1 ENHRY and CDR2 SYGVKD. J gave up 4 bases and V 6 bases, and 10 bases lay outside the gene matches. The CDR3 consists of 15 residues. Study-level findings and limits: Only after the peak T cell response were repertoires sampled.

The assay was immunoSEQ multiplex PCR, and TCRdb's table has in-frame clones only and misses some. The table records some 92,000 clones, 90% to 95% of them present only once. The chain employs TRBV10-3 and TRBJ2-7, with TRBD1 matching 9 bases. The sequence came from an adult in good health. The specimen was peripheral blood, collected on day 0 of AZD1222 vaccination. The CDR3 protein is CAIRRGTGQGYEQYF. In DNA, the CDR3 is TGTGCCATCAGACGCGGGACAGGGCAAGGATACGAGCAGTACTTC.